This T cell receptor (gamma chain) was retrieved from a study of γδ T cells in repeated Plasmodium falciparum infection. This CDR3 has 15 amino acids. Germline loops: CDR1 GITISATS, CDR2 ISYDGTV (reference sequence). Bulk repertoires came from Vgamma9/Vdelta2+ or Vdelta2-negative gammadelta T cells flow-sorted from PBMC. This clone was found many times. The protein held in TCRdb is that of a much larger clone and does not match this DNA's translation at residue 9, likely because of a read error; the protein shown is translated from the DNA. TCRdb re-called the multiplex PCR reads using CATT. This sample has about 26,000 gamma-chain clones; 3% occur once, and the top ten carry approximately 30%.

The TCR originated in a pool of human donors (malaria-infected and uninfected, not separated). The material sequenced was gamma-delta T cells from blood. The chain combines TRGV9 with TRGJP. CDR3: CALWESELSKKIKVF. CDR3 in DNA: TGTGCCTTGTGGGAGTCAGAGTTGAGCAAAAAAATCAAGGTATTT.